This TCR beta chain was observed in a study of T cell responses to AZD1222 COVID-19 vaccine (TCRdb year 2021). Context from the whole study: TCR sequencing was performed for some 250 trial participants, of whom about 200 were given two doses of AZD1222 and roughly 25 were given two doses of MenACWY control vaccine. Enrollment into the trials was organized by age into subgroups of 18-55, 56-69 and 70-plus years, and those subgroups contained about 160, 30 and 59 TCR-sequenced participants, respectively. General conclusions and limits of the study: Participants were mostly white British and included more females than males, and it was suggested by the authors that clonal diversity may have been underestimated. Epitopes outside the regions mutated in the B.1.351 and B.1.1.7 variants were reportedly recognized by nearly half of the unique spike-specific TCRs. Conclusions about previously exposed vaccinees are limited because only six or seven AZD1222 recipients were SARS-CoV-2 seropositive at baseline. After two AZD1222 doses, both the breadth and the depth of spike-specific TCRs were significantly higher than at day 0 and than in MenACWY recipients. The 56-69-year group was small, and its depth increase did not reach significance, likely because of low power. Vaccine-associated CD4 TCRs spanned the whole spike protein, with dominant responses in regions 160-218 and 743-854. No day 14 peak-response samples were available, so repertoires were characterized only after the peak T cell response.

Read against the paper, the sample's time point label means: about 28 days (+/-7) after the second vaccine dose. AZD1222 recipients given second doses at about 4 weeks or at about 12 weeks were pooled, since spike-specific TCR depth and breadth were not found to differ between the two schedules. Vaccinee samples were obtained from the UK trials COV001 and COV002, which included a single-blind randomized controlled phase 2/3 trial of AZD1222 (ChAdOx1 nCoV-19) in healthy adults. For TCRbeta chain sequencing, PBMC samples from trial participants were taken at day 0 and at day 28 after the second dose. The CDR3 regions of human TCRbeta chains were analyzed by immunosequencing. The paper's data handling went like this. Repertoire TCRs were checked for matches against a reference library of SARS-CoV-2-specific TCRs that had been generated using the MIRA antigen-specificity platform. Breadth was defined as the fraction of unique TCRs that were SARS-CoV-2-associated. Depth was defined as the fraction of total T cells that were SARS-CoV-2-associated. Using the MIRA data, each spike-specific TCR was mapped to the spike region that the TCR reacts to and placed in a CD4 or CD8 class. Log10-transformed breadth and depth values were compared by one-way ANOVA with Sidak's multiple comparisons tests. The table was pulled from immuneACCESS by TCRdb, which kept in-frame rearrangements only. Such tables lose some clones; where checked, under half of the loss comes from unresolved V genes, and the rest has no known cause. Clone size and the V and J calls come from that table; the DNA yielded D and trimming. The sample table contains 90,000 to 150,000 clones; only one count was recorded for about nine tenths of them. 2% to 3% of the sample is taken by the ten largest.

Per the germline V gene (reference sequence), SEHNR is the CDR1 and FQNEAQ is the CDR2. The trim is 5 bases for V and 8 bases for J, with a gap of 7 bases between the germline ends. Inclusive of the bounding cysteine and phenylalanine, the CDR3 is 11 residues long. Only the CDR3 part of the read is kept: 33 bases, read in frame from the first base. On this clone itself: Its antigen is not yet known. It has no much larger one-base neighbor in the sample; base qualities were not kept.

This sequence was found in an adult who received the AZD1222 COVID-19 vaccine. The chain is made from TRBV7-9 and TRBJ2-1; no D gene can be assigned with confidence. The sample here was peripheral blood, taken 28 days after the second AZD1222 dose. CDR3 loop: CASSPLDEQFF. The DNA reads as follows: TGTGCCAGCAGCCCCTTGGATGAGCAGTTCTTC.